This paragraph reports one TCR beta chain. Its recognized antigen is unknown. No quality values exist for individual bases; no much larger clone is one base distant. The time point label on this specimen signifies: persistent/refractory GD, antithyroid drugs over 5 years with positive TRAb. For both TCR sequencing and RNA sequencing, RNA was extracted from PBMCs in TRIzol. The diagnosis of Graves' disease followed American Thyroid Association guidelines. Patients for the study were recruited at an endocrinology department in Xi'an, China. Each patient gave approximately 9.7 milliliters of peripheral blood, collected in an EDTA anticoagulant tube. PBMCs were isolated by Ficoll Paque Plus density gradient separation without further T cell sorting. An Agilent 2100 Bioanalyzer and agarose gel were used to check RNA quality, while a NanoDrop 2000 measured RNA concentration. The data stem from a study of regulatory T cells in long-lasting Graves disease (TCRdb year 2021). Study-level background: Persistent Graves' disease was defined as antithyroid drug treatment for over 5 years with persistently positive TSH receptor autoantibodies. A total of about 35 samples underwent TCR sequencing, from around 13 patients with persistent Graves' disease and approximately 20 patients with newly diagnosed Graves' disease. Peripheral blood TCR sequencing and RNA sequencing compared persistent Graves' disease patients with newly diagnosed Graves' disease patients. In the clinical cohort, patients with persistent Graves' disease had used antithyroid drugs for an average of roughly 10 years. The study took place in China and was registered as a clinical trial. What the authors observed across the whole study: Persistent patients shared more public clonotypes among themselves (around 3,000) than newly diagnosed patients did (roughly 920). The authors acknowledged the small sample size as a limitation that may reduce accuracy. Only peripheral blood was studied, because thyroid tissue, the primary lesion, was inaccessible. Preferential use of TRBV28, TRBJ1-2 and TRBJ2-5 was observed in persistent disease, whereas TRBV20-1 and TRBJ2-1 were favored in newly diagnosed disease. Lower TCR Shannon entropy and fewer highly expanded clones were observed in persistent Graves' disease patients than in newly diagnosed patients, which suggested clonal expansion. Only the TCR beta chain was sequenced and analyzed.

As encoded in the germline V gene, CDR1 is MDHEN while CDR2 is SYDVKM. From cysteine to phenylalanine, the CDR3 is 12 amino acids long. Left in the record is the CDR3 DNA by itself, 36 bases read in frame from the first base. Trimming takes 3 bases from V and 8 bases from J, and the germline ends sit 8 bases apart. Library construction relied on multiplex PCR. Sequencing used an Illumina HiSeq 4000. TCR beta libraries were built with iRepertoire HTBI primers and Arm-PCR amplification of CDR3 regions. Before sequencing, the PCR products went through gel purification. Concerning the study's data processing: Gene usage analysis of CDR3 amino acid clonotypes relied on the roughly 58 TRBV and about 13 TRBJ segments identified across samples. COPE and FqMerger were used to merge filtered high-quality paired reads into contigs. BLAST was used to align contigs to IMGT TRBV, TRBD and TRBJ reference genes, with CDR3 defined following IMGT. Highly expanded clones were defined as clonotypes with a frequency above 0.1%. Shannon entropy served as the measure of repertoire diversity, while the Gini coefficient captured V-J evenness. Public clonotypes were defined as clonotypes shared by more than one individual. Clones were called with MiXCR by TCRdb after fastp trimmed the public reads at Q25, and only in-frame beta chains were retained. Merged by CDR3 protein, the rows form single entries marked with the most common genes and DNA. The authors' filters were not applied to this entry. The sample contains 400,000 to 500,000 distinct CDR3 sequences, 21% of them found a single time. Roughly an eighth of the sample belongs to the ten largest clones.

The V gene is TRBV28 and the J gene is TRBJ2-1; the D gene is not confidently resolved. The sequence came from a female donor with Graves disease. This sample comprised peripheral blood mononuclear cells (PBMCs), obtained when the disease was refractory, from a patient treated with antithyroid drugs. The CDR3 protein: CASSLPPDEQFF. The DNA is TGTGCCAGCAGTTTGCCCCCGGATGAGCAGTTCTTC. Beyond the CDR3, the reference TRBV28 and TRBJ2-1 genes provide the residues; the full variable domain reads: DVKVTQSSRYLVKRTGEKVFLECVQDMDHENMFWYRQDPGLGLRLIYFSYDVKMKEKGDIPEGYSVSREKKERFSLILESASTNQTSMYLCASSLPPDEQFFGPGTRLTVL.